This T cell receptor beta chain was identified in a study of CXCR3-negative and CXCR3-positive naive CD8 T cells. CD8+ T cell subsets were each sorted in triplicate, hundreds of thousands of cells apiece. Concerning this clonotype: The target antigen is unknown.

Overall study results and limits: Naive cells with CXCR3 showed TRB CDR3s that were more hydrophobic than those in CXCR3-negative naive cells.

Preparation of TRB cDNA libraries relied on 5' RACE carrying UMI labels. TCRdb re-called the 5' RACE reads, yielding one record per CDR3 amino acid sequence without DNA. Its table records some 140,000 distinct CDR3 sequences. CDR3 size: 16 residues. Germline V gene lookup returns CDR1 SQVTM and CDR2 ANQGSEA. This clonotype was sampled from a human donor in good health. Some clones in this sample may be carry-over from other donors' samples. The V and J genes are TRBV29-1 and TRBJ1-1; checking the TCRdb D call of TRBD1 is not possible without DNA. The sample consisted of naive CXCR3+ CD8+ T cells from blood. The sample's subset: CD45RO-CCR7+CD27+CD95- naive CD8+ T cells expressing CXCR3 (TNR3+). The CDR3 sequence: CSVEEGPTGWNTEAFF.